This T cell receptor (beta chain) was identified in a study of radiotherapy plus CTLA-4 blockade in lung cancer. Study details: Objective response rate was 15% to 20%; disease control rate, about 28%.

Remarks on this clone: Its antigen is unknown.

Overall study results and limits: Tumor-origin TCR clones grew in blood after radiotherapy plus ipilimumab. Reports state that early shifts in blood T cell clones, with interferon-beta, best predicted response.

Germline-derived CDR1 and CDR2 are MRHNA and SNTAGT. The CDR3 runs 14 residues. V lost 6 bases and J lost 3; bases outside the gene matches: 3. CTLA-4 blockade using ipilimumab, together with focal radiation, was received by patients with chemo-refractory metastatic non-small-cell lung cancer. TCRdb's copy holds only in-frame clones and misses some; the assay was immunoSEQ multiplex PCR. The data show 40,000 to 50,000 clones, roughly 75% seen once. This specimen was peripheral blood, taken from a patient treated with radiotherapy plus ipilimumab. The J gene is TRBJ2-2, the V gene TRBV6-4; 8 nucleotides align to TRBD1. The sequence was collected from a human donor with non-small cell lung cancer who had stable disease on radiotherapy plus ipilimumab. CDR3 DNA sequence: TGTGCCAGCAGACAGGGGGTTTACACCGGGGAGCTGTTTTTT. Encoded protein: CASRQGVYTGELFF.